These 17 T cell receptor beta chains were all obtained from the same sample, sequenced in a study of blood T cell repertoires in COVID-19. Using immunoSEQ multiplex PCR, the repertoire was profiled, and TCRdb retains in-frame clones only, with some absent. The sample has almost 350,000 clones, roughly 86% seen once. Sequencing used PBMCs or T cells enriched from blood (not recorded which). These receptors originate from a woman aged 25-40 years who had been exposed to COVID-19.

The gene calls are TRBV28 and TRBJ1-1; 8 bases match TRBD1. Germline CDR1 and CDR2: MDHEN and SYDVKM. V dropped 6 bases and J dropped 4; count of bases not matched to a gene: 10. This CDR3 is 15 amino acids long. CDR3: CASSTGGLWATEAFF. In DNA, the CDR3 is TGTGCCAGCAGCACAGGGGGTCTTTGGGCCACTGAAGCTTTCTTT.

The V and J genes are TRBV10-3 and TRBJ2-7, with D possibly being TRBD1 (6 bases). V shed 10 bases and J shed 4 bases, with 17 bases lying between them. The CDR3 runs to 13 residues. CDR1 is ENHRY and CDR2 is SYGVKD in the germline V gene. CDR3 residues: CATCRGSGYEQYF. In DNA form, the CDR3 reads TGTGCCACCTGTAGGGGGAGTGGGTACGAGCAGTACTTC.

The CDR3 DNA reads as TGTGCCAGCAGTCCGCGGACAGGCGCCATGAACACTGAAGCTTTCTTT. It yields the protein CASSPRTGAMNTEAFF. The genes are TRBV28 and TRBJ1-1, with TRBD1 matching over 7 bases. The germline gives CDR1 MDHEN, CDR2 SYDVKM. The CDR3 sequence is 16 residues long. The J segment lost 0 bases and the V segment lost 5 bases, leaving 9 bases of the junction unmatched.

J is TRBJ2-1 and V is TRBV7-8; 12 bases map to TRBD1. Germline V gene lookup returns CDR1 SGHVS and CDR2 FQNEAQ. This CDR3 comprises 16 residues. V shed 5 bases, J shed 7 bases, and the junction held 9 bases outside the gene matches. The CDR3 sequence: CASSVKPGQGANEQFF. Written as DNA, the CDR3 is TGTGCCAGCAGCGTTAAACCGGGACAGGGGGCGAATGAGCAGTTCTTC.

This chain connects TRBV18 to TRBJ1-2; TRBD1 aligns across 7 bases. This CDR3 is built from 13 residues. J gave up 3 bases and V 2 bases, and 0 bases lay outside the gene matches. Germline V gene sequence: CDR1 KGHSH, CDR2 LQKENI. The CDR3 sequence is CASSPGQDYGYTF. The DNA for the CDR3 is TGTGCCAGCTCACCAGGACAGGACTATGGCTACACCTTC.

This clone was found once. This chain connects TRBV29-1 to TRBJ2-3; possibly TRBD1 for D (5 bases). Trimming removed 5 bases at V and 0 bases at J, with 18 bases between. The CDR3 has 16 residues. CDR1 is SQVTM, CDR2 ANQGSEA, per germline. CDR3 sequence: CSVIPLRDSSTDTQYF. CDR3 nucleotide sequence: TGCAGCGTTATCCCACTCAGGGATTCTAGCACAGATACGCAGTATTTT.

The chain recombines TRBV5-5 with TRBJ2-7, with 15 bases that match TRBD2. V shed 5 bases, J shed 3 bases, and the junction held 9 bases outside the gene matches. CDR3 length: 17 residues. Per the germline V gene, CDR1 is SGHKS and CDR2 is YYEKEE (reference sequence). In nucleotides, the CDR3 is TGTGCCAGCAGGGGAGGACTAGCGGGAGGGCAGATCTACGAGCAGTACTTC. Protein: CASRGGLAGGQIYEQYF. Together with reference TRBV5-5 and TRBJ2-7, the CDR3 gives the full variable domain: DAGVTQSPTHLIKTRGQQVTLRCSPISGHKSVSWYQQVLGQGPQFIFQYYEKEERGRGNFPDRFSARQFPNYSSELNVNALLLGDSALYLCASRGGLAGGQIYEQYFGPGTRLTVT.

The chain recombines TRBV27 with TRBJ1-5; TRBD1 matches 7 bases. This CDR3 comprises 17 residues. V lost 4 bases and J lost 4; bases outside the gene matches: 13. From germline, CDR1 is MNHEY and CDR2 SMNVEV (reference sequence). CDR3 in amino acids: CASSSRGSSSWNQPQHF. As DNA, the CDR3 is TGTGCCAGCAGTTCCAGGGGGTCCTCTTCCTGGAATCAGCCCCAGCATTTT.

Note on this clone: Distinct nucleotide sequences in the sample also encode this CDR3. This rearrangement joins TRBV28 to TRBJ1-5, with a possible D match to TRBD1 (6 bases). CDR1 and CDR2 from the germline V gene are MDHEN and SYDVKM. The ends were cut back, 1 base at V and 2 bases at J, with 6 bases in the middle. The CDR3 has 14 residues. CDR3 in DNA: TGTGCCAGCAGTTTATCAGGGGGCAATCAGCCCCAGCATTTT. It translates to CASSLSGGNQPQHF.

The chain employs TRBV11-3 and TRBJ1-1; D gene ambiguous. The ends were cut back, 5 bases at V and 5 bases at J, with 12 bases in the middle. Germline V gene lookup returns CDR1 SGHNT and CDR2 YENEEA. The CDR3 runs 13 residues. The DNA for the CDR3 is TGTGCCAGCAGCCCTACCGGGAGGACTGAAGCTTTCTTT. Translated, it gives CASSPTGRTEAFF. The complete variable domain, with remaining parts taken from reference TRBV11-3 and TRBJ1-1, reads EAGVVQSPRYKIIEKKQPVAFWCNPISGHNTLYWYLQNLGQGPELLIRYENEEAVDDSQLPKDRFSAERLKGVDSTLKIQPAELGDSAVYLCASSPTGRTEAFFGQGTRLTVV.

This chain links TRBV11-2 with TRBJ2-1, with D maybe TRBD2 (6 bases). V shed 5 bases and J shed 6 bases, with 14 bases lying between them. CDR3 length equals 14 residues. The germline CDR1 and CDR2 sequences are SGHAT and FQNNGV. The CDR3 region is CASSMYRTTNEQFF. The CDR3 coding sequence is TGTGCCAGCAGCATGTATAGGACTACCAATGAGCAGTTCTTC. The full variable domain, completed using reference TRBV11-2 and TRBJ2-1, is EAGVAQSPRYKIIEKRQSVAFWCNPISGHATLYWYQQILGQGPKLLIQFQNNGVVDDSQLPKDRFSAERLKGVDSTLKIQPAKLEDSAVYLCASSMYRTTNEQFFGPGTRLTVL.

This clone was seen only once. For the CDR3, the DNA is TGTGCCAGCAGTCCCGGGGGGACCTCACCCCTCCACTTT. Translated, it gives CASSPGGTSPLHF. The V gene is TRBV6-4, the J gene TRBJ1-6, with D perhaps matching TRBD1 (5 bases). Germline assignment: CDR1 MRHNA and CDR2 SNTAGT. Trimming removed 5 bases at V and 10 bases at J, with 12 bases between. The CDR3 extends over 13 amino acids.

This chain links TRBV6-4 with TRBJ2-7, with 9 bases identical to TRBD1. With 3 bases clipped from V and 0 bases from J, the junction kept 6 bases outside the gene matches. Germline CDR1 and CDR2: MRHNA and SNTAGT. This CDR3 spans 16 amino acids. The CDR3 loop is CASSEPQGADSYEQYF. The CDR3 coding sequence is TGTGCCAGCAGTGAGCCACAGGGGGCGGACTCCTACGAGCAGTACTTC.

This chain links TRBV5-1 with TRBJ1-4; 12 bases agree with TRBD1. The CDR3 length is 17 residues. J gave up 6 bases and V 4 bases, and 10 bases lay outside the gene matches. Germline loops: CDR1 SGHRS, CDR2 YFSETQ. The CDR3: CASSKGTGGLKDEKLFF. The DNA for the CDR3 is TGCGCCAGCAGCAAGGGGACAGGGGGCTTAAAGGATGAAAAACTGTTTTTT.

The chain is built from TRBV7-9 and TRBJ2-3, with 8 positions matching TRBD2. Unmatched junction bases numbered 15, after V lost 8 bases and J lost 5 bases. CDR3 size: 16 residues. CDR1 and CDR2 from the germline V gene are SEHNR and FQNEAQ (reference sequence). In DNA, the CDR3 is TGTGCCAGCGGTTTCATTTCCGGGACTAGTCGAGATACGCAGTATTTT. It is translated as CASGFISGTSRDTQYF. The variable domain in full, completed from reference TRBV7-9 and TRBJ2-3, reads DTGVSQNPRHKITKRGQNVTFRCDPISEHNRLYWYRQTLGQGPEFLTYFQNEAQLEKSRLLSDRFSAERPKGSFSTLEIQRTEQGDSAMYLCASGFISGTSRDTQYFGPGTRLTVL.

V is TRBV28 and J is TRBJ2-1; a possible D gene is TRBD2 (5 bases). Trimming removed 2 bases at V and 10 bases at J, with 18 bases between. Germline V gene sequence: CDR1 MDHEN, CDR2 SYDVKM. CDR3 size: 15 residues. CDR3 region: CASSLAGQISSEQFF. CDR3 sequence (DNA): TGTGCCAGCAGTTTAGCGGGCCAGATCAGTTCGGAGCAGTTCTTC.

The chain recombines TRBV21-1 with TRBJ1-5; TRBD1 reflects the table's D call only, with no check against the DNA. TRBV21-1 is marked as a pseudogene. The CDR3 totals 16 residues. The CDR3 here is CASSTRRQPACQPQHF. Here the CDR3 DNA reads TGTGCCAGCAGCACCAGGCGACAGCCAGCGTGTCAGCCCCAGCATTTT.